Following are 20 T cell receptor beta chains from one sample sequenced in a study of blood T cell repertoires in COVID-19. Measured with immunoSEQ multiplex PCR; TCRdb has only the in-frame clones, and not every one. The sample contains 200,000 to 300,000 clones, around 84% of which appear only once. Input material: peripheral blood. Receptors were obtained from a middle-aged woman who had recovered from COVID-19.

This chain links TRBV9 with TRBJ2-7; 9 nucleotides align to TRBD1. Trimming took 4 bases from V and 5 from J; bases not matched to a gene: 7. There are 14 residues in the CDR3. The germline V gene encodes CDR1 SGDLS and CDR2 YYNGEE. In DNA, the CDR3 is TGTGCCAGCAGCCCCGGACAGGGGACAAACGAGCAGTACTTC. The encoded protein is CASSPGQGTNEQYF.

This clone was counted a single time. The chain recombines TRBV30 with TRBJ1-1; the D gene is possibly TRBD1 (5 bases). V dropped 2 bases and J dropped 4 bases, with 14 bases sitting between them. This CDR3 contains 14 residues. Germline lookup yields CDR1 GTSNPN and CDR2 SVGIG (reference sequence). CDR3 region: CAWSPGSLFTEAFF. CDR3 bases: TGTGCCTGGAGTCCAGGGTCTTTATTCACTGAAGCTTTCTTT.

The CDR3 spells CASSRTGQETQYF. The CDR3 DNA is TGTGCCAGCAGTAGGACAGGACAAGAGACCCAGTACTTC. The gene calls are TRBV28 and TRBJ2-5; 7 bases match TRBD1. The CDR3 runs 13 residues. With 5 bases clipped from V and 2 bases from J, the junction kept 2 bases outside the gene matches. Germline loops: CDR1 MDHEN, CDR2 SYDVKM.

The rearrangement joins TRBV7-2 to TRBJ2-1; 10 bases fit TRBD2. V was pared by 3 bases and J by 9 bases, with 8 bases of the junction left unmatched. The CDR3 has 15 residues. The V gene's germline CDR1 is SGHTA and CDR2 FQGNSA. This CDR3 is CASSFSGGAVGEQFF. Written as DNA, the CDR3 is TGTGCCAGCAGCTTCAGCGGGGGGGCTGTAGGTGAGCAGTTCTTC. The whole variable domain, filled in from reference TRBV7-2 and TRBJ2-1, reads GAGVSQSPSNKVTEKGKDVELRCDPISGHTALYWYRQSLGQGLEFLIYFQGNSAPDKSGLPSDRFSAERTGGSVSTLTIQRTQQEDSAVYLCASSFSGGAVGEQFFGPGTRLTVL.

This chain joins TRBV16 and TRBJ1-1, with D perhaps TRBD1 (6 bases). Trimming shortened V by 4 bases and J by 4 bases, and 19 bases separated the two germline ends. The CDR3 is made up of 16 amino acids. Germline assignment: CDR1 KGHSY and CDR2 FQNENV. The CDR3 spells CASSLQQGRLSTEAFF. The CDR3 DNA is TGTGCCAGCAGCCTCCAACAGGGTCGTTTGAGCACTGAAGCTTTCTTT.

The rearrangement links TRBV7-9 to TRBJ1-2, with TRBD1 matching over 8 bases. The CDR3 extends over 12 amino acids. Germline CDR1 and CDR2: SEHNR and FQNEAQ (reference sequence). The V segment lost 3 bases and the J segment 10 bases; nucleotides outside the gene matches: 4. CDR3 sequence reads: CASSFPQGDYTF. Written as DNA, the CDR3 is TGTGCCAGCAGCTTCCCACAGGGGGACTACACCTTC.

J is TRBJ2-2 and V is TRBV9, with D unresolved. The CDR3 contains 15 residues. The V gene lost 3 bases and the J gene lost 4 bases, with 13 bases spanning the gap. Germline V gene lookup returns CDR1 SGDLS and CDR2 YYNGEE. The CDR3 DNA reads TGTGCCAGCAGCGAAAGAGTGCGAGGCACCGGGGAGCTGTTTTTT. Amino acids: CASSERVRGTGELFF. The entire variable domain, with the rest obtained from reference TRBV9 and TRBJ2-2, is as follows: DSGVTQTPKHLITATGQRVTLRCSPRSGDLSVYWYQQSLDQGLQFLIQYYNGEERAKGNILERFSAQQFPDLHSELNLSSLELGDSALYFCASSERVRGTGELFFGEGSRLTVL.

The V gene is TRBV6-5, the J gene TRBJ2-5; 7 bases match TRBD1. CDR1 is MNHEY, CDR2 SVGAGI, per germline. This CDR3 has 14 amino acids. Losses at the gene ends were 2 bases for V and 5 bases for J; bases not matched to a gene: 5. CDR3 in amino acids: CASSYPGQAETQYF. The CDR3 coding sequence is TGTGCCAGCAGTTACCCCGGACAGGCTGAGACCCAGTACTTC.

This chain's CDR3 is CASSQDLTRVYEKLFF. In DNA, the CDR3 is TGTGCCAGCAGCCAAGACCTAACACGGGTATATGAAAAACTGTTTTTT. The V gene is TRBV3-1 (or the pseudogene TRBV3-2), the J gene TRBJ1-4; D ambiguous. CDR1 is LGHDT, CDR2 YNNKEL, per germline (reference sequence). This CDR3 is 16 amino acids long. With 0 bases removed from V and 6 bases from J, the gap between germline ends came to 14 bases.

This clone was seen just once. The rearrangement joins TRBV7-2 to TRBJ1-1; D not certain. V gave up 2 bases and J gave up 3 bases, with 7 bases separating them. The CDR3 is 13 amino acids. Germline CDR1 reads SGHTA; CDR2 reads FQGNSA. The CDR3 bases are TGTGCCAGCAGCTTATCACGGGACACTGAAGCTTTCTTT. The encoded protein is CASSLSRDTEAFF.

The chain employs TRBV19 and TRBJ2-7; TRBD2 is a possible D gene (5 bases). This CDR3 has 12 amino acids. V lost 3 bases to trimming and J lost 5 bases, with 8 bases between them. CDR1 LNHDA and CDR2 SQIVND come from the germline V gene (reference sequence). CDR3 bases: TGTGCCAGTAGTATTGCGGGCCACGAGCAGTACTTC. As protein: CASSIAGHEQYF.

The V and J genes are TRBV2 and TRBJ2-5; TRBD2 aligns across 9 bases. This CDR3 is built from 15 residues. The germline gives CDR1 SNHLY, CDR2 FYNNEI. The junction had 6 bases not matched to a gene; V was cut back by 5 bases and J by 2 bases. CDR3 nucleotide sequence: TGTGCCAGCAGTCTCGAGCGGGGGGCGCAAGAGACCCAGTACTTC. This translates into CASSLERGAQETQYF. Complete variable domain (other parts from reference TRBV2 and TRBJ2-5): EPEVTQTPSHQVTQMGQEVILRCVPISNHLYFYWYRQILGQKVEFLVSFYNNEISEKSEIFDDQFSVERPDGSNFTLKIRSTKLEDSAMYFCASSLERGAQETQYFGPGTRLLVL.

This CDR3 is CASSRDRGATNEKLFF. The CDR3 nucleotides are TGTGCCAGCAGCCGTGACAGGGGAGCAACTAATGAAAAACTGTTTTTT. This chain joins TRBV11-1 and TRBJ1-4; 8 bases line up with TRBD1. The CDR3 runs to 16 residues. CDR1 is SGHAT and CDR2 is FQDESV in the germline V gene (reference sequence). After removal of 5 bases from V and 0 bases from J, the junction contained 5 bases not matched to a gene.

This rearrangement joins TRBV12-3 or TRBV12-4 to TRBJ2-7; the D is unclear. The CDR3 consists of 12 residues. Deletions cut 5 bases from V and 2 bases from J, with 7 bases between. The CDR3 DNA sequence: TGTGCCAGCAGTCCCCTCCCCTACGAGCAGTACTTC. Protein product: CASSPLPYEQYF.

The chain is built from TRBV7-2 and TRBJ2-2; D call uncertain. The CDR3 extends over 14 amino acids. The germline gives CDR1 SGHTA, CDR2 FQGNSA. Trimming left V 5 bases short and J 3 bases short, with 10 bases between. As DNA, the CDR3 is TGTGCCAGCAGCGCAAACTACTACACCGGGGAGCTGTTTTTT. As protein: CASSANYYTGELFF.

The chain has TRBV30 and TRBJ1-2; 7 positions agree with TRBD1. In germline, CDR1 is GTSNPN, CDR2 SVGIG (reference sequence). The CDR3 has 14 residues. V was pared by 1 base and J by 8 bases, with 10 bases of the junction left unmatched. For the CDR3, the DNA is TGTGCCTGGAGTGGAATATTCAGGGGGAGCGGCTACACCTTC. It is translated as CAWSGIFRGSGYTF.

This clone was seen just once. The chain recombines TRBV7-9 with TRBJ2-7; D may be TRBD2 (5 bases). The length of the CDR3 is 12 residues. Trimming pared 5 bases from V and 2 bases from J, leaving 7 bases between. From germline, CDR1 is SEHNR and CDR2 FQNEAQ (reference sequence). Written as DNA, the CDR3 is TGTGCCAGCAGCCACGGGGCCTACGAGCAGTACTTC. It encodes CASSHGAYEQYF. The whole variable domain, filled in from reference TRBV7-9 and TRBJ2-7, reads DTGVSQNPRHKITKRGQNVTFRCDPISEHNRLYWYRQTLGQGPEFLTYFQNEAQLEKSRLLSDRFSAERPKGSFSTLEIQRTEQGDSAMYLCASSHGAYEQYFGPGTRLTVT.

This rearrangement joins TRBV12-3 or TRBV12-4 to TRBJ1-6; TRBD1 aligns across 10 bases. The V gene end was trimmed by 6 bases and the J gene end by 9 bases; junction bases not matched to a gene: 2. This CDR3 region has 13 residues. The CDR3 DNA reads TGTGCCAGCAGGGGACAGGGGACTTCACCCCTCCACTTT. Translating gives CASRGQGTSPLHF.

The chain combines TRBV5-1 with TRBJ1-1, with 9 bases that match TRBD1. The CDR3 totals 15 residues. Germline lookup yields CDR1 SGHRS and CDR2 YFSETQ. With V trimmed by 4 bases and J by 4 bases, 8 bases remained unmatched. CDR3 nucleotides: TGCGCCAGCAGCGTATTACAGGGGGCCGGCACTGAAGCTTTCTTT. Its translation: CASSVLQGAGTEAFF.

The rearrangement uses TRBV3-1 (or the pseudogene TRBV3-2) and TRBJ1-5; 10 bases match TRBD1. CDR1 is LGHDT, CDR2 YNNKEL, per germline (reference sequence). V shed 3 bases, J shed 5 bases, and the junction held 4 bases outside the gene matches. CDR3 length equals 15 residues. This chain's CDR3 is CASSQSGTGDQPQHF. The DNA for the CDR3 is TGTGCCAGCAGCCAGTCCGGGACAGGGGATCAGCCCCAGCATTTT.